Shown below are 27 T cell receptor beta chains from a single sample sequenced in a study of blood T cell repertoires in COVID-19. Clones were read by immunoSEQ multiplex PCR, and TCRdb kept only the in-frame ones, dropping some. The sample contains 300,000 to 400,000 clones, 85% of which appear only once. Sample: PBMCs or T cells enriched from blood (not recorded which). All receptors derive from a woman in her twenties or thirties who had been exposed to COVID-19.

This clone has more than one count but fewer than ten. The CDR3 region is CSVDARDRASYEQYF. CDR3 nucleotide sequence: TGCAGCGTTGATGCTCGGGACAGGGCCTCCTACGAGCAGTACTTC. V is TRBV29-1 and J is TRBJ2-7; 9 bases map to TRBD1. With V trimmed by 3 bases and J by 0 bases, 6 bases remained unmatched. The germline V gene encodes CDR1 SQVTM and CDR2 ANQGSEA. This CDR3 region has 15 residues.

V and J are TRBV4-2 and TRBJ2-1, with 10 bases that match TRBD1. J was trimmed by 15 bases and V by 3 bases; bases with no gene match: 14. This CDR3 spans 15 amino acids. CDR1 and CDR2 from the germline V gene are LGHNA and YNFKEQ. The CDR3 DNA is TGTGCCAGCAGCCAGGAAAATCGACAGGGGGCGTCACCGTTCTTC. The encoded protein is CASSQENRQGASPFF.

The rearrangement uses TRBV4-3 and TRBJ1-1, with a possible D match to TRBD1 (5 bases). The CDR3 consists of 13 residues. The V end lost 0 bases, the J end lost 8 bases, and 10 bases lay between the germline ends. Germline V gene data show CDR1 as LGHNA and CDR2 as YSLEER. In nucleotides, the CDR3 is TGCGCCAGCAGCCAAGAACAGACAGACGAAGCTTTCTTT. Its translation is CASSQEQTDEAFF.

The chain carries TRBV4-3 and TRBJ2-2; tentative D call: TRBD1 (6 bases). The length of the CDR3 is 19 residues. Germline V gene lookup returns CDR1 LGHNA and CDR2 YSLEER. The V gene lost 0 bases and the J gene lost 5 bases, with 22 bases spanning the gap. The CDR3 coding sequence is TGCGCCAGCAGCCAAGATCTCTTAGGGGGATTCTCTTGGACCGGGGAGCTGTTTTTT. It specifies CASSQDLLGGFSWTGELFF.

V and J are TRBV5-4 and TRBJ2-5, with TRBD2 as a possible D gene (6 bases). Trimming removed 4 bases at V and 5 bases at J, with 15 bases between. The germline gives CDR1 SGHNT, CDR2 YYREEE (reference sequence). This CDR3 spans 14 amino acids. CDR3 residues: CASSLMGGSETQYF. The CDR3 DNA reads as TGTGCCAGCAGCCTCATGGGGGGTTCGGAGACCCAGTACTTC.

The chain employs TRBV30 and TRBJ1-1; D remains unclear. Germline values: CDR1 GTSNPN, CDR2 SVGIG (reference sequence). CDR3 length: 13 residues. Between the trimmed V and J ends, which lost 8 bases and 1 base, there was a span of 14 bases. CDR3 in amino acids: CATRPGTNTEAFF. The CDR3 DNA is TGTGCCACAAGACCGGGTACGAACACTGAAGCTTTCTTT.

The chain carries TRBV7-9 and TRBJ2-2, with TRBD2 as a possible D gene (6 bases). The CDR3 runs 16 residues. The ends were cut back, 5 bases at V and 2 bases at J, with 15 bases in the middle. The germline V gene encodes CDR1 SEHNR and CDR2 FQNEAQ (reference sequence). The CDR3: CASSRPGTPNTGELFF. The DNA of the CDR3 is TGTGCCAGCAGCAGACCCGGGACTCCTAACACCGGGGAGCTGTTTTTT.

The chain uses TRBV4-2 and TRBJ1-5; D unresolved. There are 15 residues in the CDR3. Germline CDR1 LGHNA, CDR2 YNFKEQ. Between the trimmed V and J ends, which lost 3 bases and 11 bases, there was a span of 20 bases. DNA for the CDR3: TGTGCCAGCAGCCACACGGGTACCGAACCGTCAGCCCAGCATTTT. Protein product: CASSHTGTEPSAQHF.

V is TRBV11-1 and J is TRBJ2-7; 11 nucleotides agree with TRBD2. The V gene end was trimmed by 6 bases and the J gene end by 6 bases; junction bases not matched to a gene: 7. This CDR3 comprises 14 residues. Germline-derived CDR1 and CDR2 are SGHAT and FQDESV (reference sequence). Here the CDR3 reads CASRALAGVSEQYF. CDR3 DNA: TGTGCCAGCAGGGCACTAGCGGGAGTAAGCGAGCAGTACTTC.

This chain links TRBV4-2 with TRBJ2-5, with 9 bases identical to TRBD2. This CDR3 comprises 13 residues. V shed 5 bases and J 4 bases; nucleotides not matched to a gene: 2. The germline V gene encodes CDR1 LGHNA and CDR2 YNFKEQ. The CDR3 here is CASSSTSGETQYF. The CDR3 DNA reads TGTGCCAGCAGCTCGACTAGCGGAGAGACCCAGTACTTC.

The rearrangement uses TRBV18 and TRBJ1-5; 8 positions agree with TRBD1. CDR3 length equals 15 residues. V dropped 3 bases and J dropped 6; count of bases not matched to a gene: 7. CDR1 KGHSH and CDR2 LQKENI come from the germline V gene. The CDR3 loop reads CASSPARGQGQPQHF. CDR3 DNA sequence: TGTGCCAGCTCACCGGCCAGGGGGCAAGGTCAGCCCCAGCATTTT.

The chain uses TRBV30 and TRBJ1-1, with D possibly TRBD1 on 5 matching bases. Trimming removed 4 bases from V and 7 bases from J, with 13 bases in between. Germline V gene lookup returns CDR1 GTSNPN and CDR2 SVGIG (reference sequence). CDR3 length: 12 residues. CDR3 nucleotides: TGTGCCTGGACCCAGTACGGGGGTGAAGCTTTCTTT. Amino acids: CAWTQYGGEAFF.

This rearrangement joins TRBV6-5 to TRBJ1-6, with 7 positions matching TRBD1. Germline CDR1 and CDR2: MNHEY and SVGAGI. There are 15 residues in the CDR3. J lost 7 bases, V lost 10 bases, and 13 bases had no gene match. For the CDR3, the DNA is TGTGCCATTACGGGACAGCAGACCGACAATTCACCCCTCCACTTT. This sequence encodes CAITGQQTDNSPLHF.

CDR3 DNA: TGCGCCAGCAGCCCCCGGACAGGAGGGCTACAAGAGACCCAGTACTTC. Residues: CASSPRTGGLQETQYF. The chain recombines TRBV5-1 with TRBJ2-5, with a weak D call TRBD1 (7 bases). This CDR3 spans 16 amino acids. The V end was cut by 4 bases, the J end by 2 bases, with 18 bases between. CDR1 and CDR2 (germline): SGHRS, YFSETQ.

This clone was found a few times. V usage is TRBV6-5 and J usage is TRBJ1-2, with 7 bases matching TRBD1. The V gene's germline CDR1 is MNHEY and CDR2 SVGAGI. V trimming: 4 bases; J trimming: 5 bases; junction bases outside the gene matches: 10. The CDR3 consists of 15 residues. In nucleotides, the CDR3 is TGTGCCAGCAGTTTAACAGGGGCCATAGGGTATGGCTACACCTTC. This codes for CASSLTGAIGYGYTF.

The chain joins TRBV18 to TRBJ1-5; tentatively, D is TRBD1 (5 bases). There are 15 residues in the CDR3. From germline, CDR1 is KGHSH and CDR2 LQKENI. V lost 3 bases, J lost 3 bases, and 12 bases lay in between. The CDR3: CASSPGQGTNQPQHF. In DNA form, the CDR3 reads TGTGCCAGCTCACCGGGGCAGGGCACCAATCAGCCCCAGCATTTT.

The count of this clone is one. The chain is built from TRBV5-5 and TRBJ2-5; 14 nucleotides align to TRBD2. J gave up 5 bases and V 4 bases, and 7 bases lay outside the gene matches. Germline V gives CDR1 SGHKS, CDR2 YYEKEE (reference sequence). CDR3 length: 16 amino acids. DNA of the CDR3: TGTGCCAGCAGCGCGCCGGGACTAGCGGGAGTGGAGACCCAGTACTTC. Protein sequence: CASSAPGLAGVETQYF.

This clone was detected only a few times. V and J are TRBV5-1 and TRBJ1-2, with D possibly TRBD1 on 6 matching bases. This CDR3 comprises 16 residues. Germline-derived CDR1 and CDR2 are SGHRS and YFSETQ. Trimming cost V 3 bases and J 3 bases, with 18 bases left between them. The CDR3 bases are TGCGCCAGCAGCTCATGGGATGGACAGACTTACTATGGCTACACCTTC. As protein: CASSSWDGQTYYGYTF.

The chain uses TRBV4-2 and TRBJ2-3; 9 positions agree with TRBD2. V lost 5 bases and J lost 2; bases outside the gene matches: 20. CDR3 length: 20 amino acids. CDR1 is LGHNA, CDR2 YNFKEQ, per germline. This CDR3 is CASSKDRLAVSSVATDTQYF. The CDR3 DNA is TGTGCCAGCAGCAAGGATCGACTAGCGGTTTCGAGTGTCGCCACAGATACGCAGTATTTT.

V usage is TRBV28 and J usage is TRBJ1-2; 9 nucleotides line up with TRBD1. J was trimmed by 4 bases and V by 4 bases; bases with no gene match: 13. CDR3 length: 17 amino acids. The germline gives CDR1 MDHEN, CDR2 SYDVKM. DNA for the CDR3: TGTGCCAGCAGTTCCCCTTGGGGGGACAGGGAAAGCTATGGCTACACCTTC. It is translated as CASSSPWGDRESYGYTF.

Here the CDR3 reads CATSVPASEEDTQYF. The CDR3, as DNA: TGTGCCACCAGCGTACCGGCTAGCGAGGAAGATACGCAGTATTTT. The gene calls are TRBV15 and TRBJ2-3, with TRBD2 as a possible D gene (6 bases). This CDR3 contains 15 residues. Trimming removed 5 bases from V and 5 bases from J, with 17 bases in between. Germline loops: CDR1 LNHNV, CDR2 YYDKDF (reference sequence).

This clone appeared a few times. V and J are TRBV18 and TRBJ1-1, with D perhaps matching TRBD1 (5 bases). The germline V gene has CDR1 KGHSH and CDR2 LQKENI. The V end lost 3 bases, the J end lost 2 bases, and 10 bases lay between the germline ends. There are 14 residues in the CDR3. The CDR3 bases are TGTGCCAGCTCACCCCCAGGGCATAACACTGAAGCTTTCTTT. Residues: CASSPPGHNTEAFF.

This rearrangement joins TRBV9 to TRBJ2-2, with 7 positions matching TRBD2. This CDR3 has 16 amino acids. With 0 bases clipped from V and 5 bases from J, the junction kept 7 bases outside the gene matches. CDR1 and CDR2 from the germline V gene are SGDLS and YYNGEE. The CDR3 here is CASSVGWGGRTGELFF. CDR3 nucleotide sequence: TGTGCCAGCAGCGTAGGTTGGGGAGGGCGGACCGGGGAGCTGTTTTTT. Drawing the rest from reference TRBV9 and TRBJ2-2, the complete variable domain is DSGVTQTPKHLITATGQRVTLRCSPRSGDLSVYWYQQSLDQGLQFLIQYYNGEERAKGNILERFSAQQFPDLHSELNLSSLELGDSALYFCASSVGWGGRTGELFFGEGSRLTVL.

Concerning this clone: Additional DNA sequences in this sample encode the identical CDR3. This chain's CDR3 is CAWSVSGSYEQYF. CDR3 DNA: TGTGCCTGGAGTGTTTCCGGGAGCTACGAGCAGTACTTC. The rearrangement uses TRBV30 and TRBJ2-7, with D possibly TRBD2 on 6 matching bases. With 0 bases removed from V and 3 bases from J, the gap between germline ends came to 9 bases. Germline CDR1 reads GTSNPN; CDR2 reads SVGIG (reference sequence). There are 13 residues in the CDR3.

The chain carries TRBV18 and TRBJ2-2; 8 bases map to TRBD1. V gave up 3 bases and J gave up 5 bases; unmatched junction bases: 14. The CDR3 loop spans 18 amino acids. Germline CDR1 and CDR2: KGHSH and LQKENI. CDR3 amino acids: CASSPLTTGGTVTGELFF. The CDR3, as DNA: TGTGCCAGCTCACCCTTGACCACAGGGGGAACAGTGACCGGGGAGCTGTTTTTT.

V gene TRBV2 combines with J gene TRBJ1-2, with D possibly being TRBD1 (5 bases). CDR3 size: 13 residues. V gave up 7 bases and J gave up 3 bases, with 12 bases separating them. Germline CDR1 and CDR2: SNHLY and FYNNEI. The CDR3 here is CASTQGHYYGYTF. In DNA form, the CDR3 reads TGTGCCAGCACCCAAGGACATTACTATGGCTACACCTTC.

This clone has only one observation. The chain uses TRBV28 and TRBJ1-6; possible D gene TRBD1, 5 bases. V lost 3 bases to trimming and J lost 6 bases, with 12 bases between them. Germline V gene sequence: CDR1 MDHEN, CDR2 SYDVKM. The length of the CDR3 is 15 residues. The CDR3 sequence: CASSLGGAGNSPLHF. DNA of the CDR3: TGTGCCAGCAGTTTGGGAGGGGCCGGTAATTCACCCCTCCACTTT.